A single sample is the source of the 2 T cell receptor beta chains below, sequenced in a study of blood T cell repertoires in COVID-19. Sequenced by immunoSEQ multiplex PCR; TCRdb stores in-frame clones only, minus some. The sample comprises approximately 230,000 clones, around 80% of which are singletons, and just under 20% rests with the top ten. The material sequenced was peripheral blood. These receptors were obtained from a man younger than 45 with active or convalescent COVID-19.

The rearrangement uses TRBV5-5 and TRBJ2-2; 7 positions agree with TRBD1. After removal of 2 bases from V and 4 bases from J, the junction contained 5 bases not matched to a gene. Germline V gives CDR1 SGHKS, CDR2 YYEKEE (reference sequence). The CDR3 length is 15 residues. In DNA, the CDR3 is TGTGCCAGCAGCTTTGAGACAGGGCGCACCGGGGAGCTGTTTTTT. Translated, it gives CASSFETGRTGELFF.

The CDR3, as DNA: TGTGCCAGCCACCATCGGCTAGCGGGGGAGCAGTACTTC. Its translation is CASHHRLAGEQYF. This chain joins TRBV5-4 and TRBJ2-7, with TRBD2 matching over 9 bases. This CDR3 spans 13 amino acids. Per germline, CDR1 SGHNT and CDR2 YYREEE (reference sequence). J lost 7 bases, V lost 7 bases, and 9 bases had no gene match.